This T cell receptor beta chain came from a study of T and B cells in COVID-19 patients. As for the study in general: Of under 25 active-infection patients, more than nine were critically ill with mechanical ventilation or extracorporeal membrane oxygenation. Of approximately 20 active-infection patients, 15 to 18 carried comorbidities linked to unfavorable COVID-19 outcome.

The CDR3 loop spans 13 amino acids. Trimming removed 6 bases at V and 6 bases at J, with 14 bases between. CDR1 and CDR2 from the germline V gene are MNHNS and SASEGT. From blood, about 220-500 ng of genomic DNA served as TRB template. TRB rearrangements were amplified by multiplex PCR with BIOMED2 TRB-A/B primers. TCRdb reprocessed the multiplex PCR reads with MiXCR, giving one entry per CDR3 protein. Of 20,000 or so distinct CDR3 sequences listed, around a third are singletons. Only a few counts were recorded for this clonotype. Antigen: not known. Study results and limitations: There were over 2,000 TCR clusters exclusive to the recovered cohort, fewer than 35 with low generation probability.

The sequence derives from a human donor with active COVID-19. This chain links TRBV6-1 with TRBJ1-1, with D perhaps matching TRBD1 (5 bases). Input material: blood. The CDR3 here is CASRMTVLPEAFF. The CDR3 DNA sequence: TGTGCCAGCAGGATGACAGTCCTCCCTGAAGCTTTCTTT.